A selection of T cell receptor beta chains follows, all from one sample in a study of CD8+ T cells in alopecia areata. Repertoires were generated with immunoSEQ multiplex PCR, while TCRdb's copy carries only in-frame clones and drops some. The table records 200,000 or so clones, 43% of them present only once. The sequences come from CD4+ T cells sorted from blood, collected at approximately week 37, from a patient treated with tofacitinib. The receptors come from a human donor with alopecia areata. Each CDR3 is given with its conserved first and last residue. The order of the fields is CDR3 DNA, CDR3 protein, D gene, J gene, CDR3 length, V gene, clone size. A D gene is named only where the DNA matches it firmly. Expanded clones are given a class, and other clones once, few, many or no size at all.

DNA: TGCGCCAGCAGCTTGGGATTCGGGGGCCGCACAGATACGCAGTATTTT; CDR3: CASSLGFGGRTDTQYF; D: .; J: TRBJ2-3; length: 16; V: TRBV5-1; size: few
DNA: TGCGCCAGCAGCTTGAGGGGAGCCTCTGGGGCCAACGTCCTGACTTTC; CDR3: CASSLRGASGANVLTF; D: .; J: TRBJ2-6; length: 16; V: TRBV5-1; size: .
DNA: TGCGCCAGCTCATTGCAAAGAGCTAGCACAGATACGCAGTATTTT; CDR3: CASSLQRASTDTQYF; D: .; J: TRBJ2-3; length: 15; V: TRBV5-1; size: .
DNA: TGTGCCAGCAGCTCGATGGGGCCGGGCTACGAGCAGTACTTC; CDR3: CASSSMGPGYEQYF; D: .; J: TRBJ2-7; length: 14; V: TRBV7-2; size: few
DNA: TGCGCCAGCAGCCCTGGGCTAGCGGGACGGGGCACAGATACGCAGTATTTT; CDR3: CASSPGLAGRGTDTQYF; D: TRBD2; J: TRBJ2-3; length: 17; V: TRBV5-1; size: .
DNA: TGCAGCGTTGAAGATCCCAGGGTTGTAACTGAAGCTTTCTTT; CDR3: CSVEDPRVVTEAFF; D: .; J: TRBJ1-1; length: 14; V: TRBV29-1; size: .
DNA: TGTGCCAGCAGTCCCTGGACAGGGGCAGGGGTCATTCAGTACTTC; CDR3: CASSPWTGAGVIQYF; D: TRBD1; J: TRBJ2-4; length: 15; V: TRBV28; size: .
DNA: TGTGCTAGTGGTTTCTCCGGGAGTGATGCAGATACGCAGTATTTT; CDR3: CASGFSGSDADTQYF; D: .; J: TRBJ2-3; length: 15; V: TRBV12-5; size: .
DNA: TGTGCCAGCAGTGTTAGCATCTCACAAGAGACCCAGTACTTC; CDR3: CASSVSISQETQYF; D: .; J: TRBJ2-5; length: 14; V: TRBV5-4; size: once
DNA: TGTGCCAGCAGCTTAACGACCACCGGAAACAATGAGCAGTTCTTC; CDR3: CASSLTTTGNNEQFF; D: .; J: TRBJ2-1; length: 15; V: TRBV11-2; size: .
DNA: TGTGCCAGCAGTGAAGCGGGAGGCCCCCAAGAGACCCAGTACTTC; CDR3: CASSEAGGPQETQYF; D: .; J: TRBJ2-5; length: 15; V: TRBV2; size: .
DNA: TGTGCCAGCAGCCCCGACAGGGGGCCTAGGGGCTACACCTTC; CDR3: CASSPDRGPRGYTF; D: TRBD1; J: TRBJ1-2; length: 14; V: TRBV14; size: .
DNA: TGCAGCGTTTCAGAGGGTGCGCGCTATGGCTACACCTTC; CDR3: CSVSEGARYGYTF; D: .; J: TRBJ1-2; length: 13; V: TRBV29-1; size: few
DNA: TGCGCCAGCAGCTTGCGTCCCGGGACAGAGCAAAACATTCAGTACTTC; CDR3: CASSLRPGTEQNIQYF; D: TRBD1; J: TRBJ2-4; length: 16; V: TRBV5-1; size: few
DNA: TGTGCCAGCAGCCAAGTTCGGACAGGGGGCGAGCAGTACTTC; CDR3: CASSQVRTGGEQYF; D: TRBD1; J: TRBJ2-7; length: 14; V: TRBV14; size: .
DNA: TGCAGCGTTGGGCGACTAGCGGGAGGTTGGGCAGATACGCAGTATTTT; CDR3: CSVGRLAGGWADTQYF; D: TRBD2; J: TRBJ2-3; length: 16; V: TRBV29-1; size: .
DNA: TGCAGCGTTGGGCGGACAGTAAACACCGGGGAGCTGTTTTTT; CDR3: CSVGRTVNTGELFF; D: .; J: TRBJ2-2; length: 14; V: TRBV29-1; size: .
DNA: TGTGCCTGGAGTGCGTCGAGGACAGCTAACTATGGCTACACCTTC; CDR3: CAWSASRTANYGYTF; D: .; J: TRBJ1-2; length: 15; V: TRBV30; size: .
DNA: TGTGCCTGGAGTGATAGCGGGAGACGGCAGTTCTTC; CDR3: CAWSDSGRRQFF; D: TRBD2; J: TRBJ2-1; length: 12; V: TRBV30; size: few
DNA: TGTGCCAGCAGTTCAAATCGGGATACGCAGTATTTT; CDR3: CASSSNRDTQYF; D: .; J: TRBJ2-3; length: 12; V: TRBV7-2; size: .
DNA: TGCGCCAGCAGCCATGGGACCGAGTATGGCTACACCTTC; CDR3: CASSHGTEYGYTF; D: .; J: TRBJ1-2; length: 13; V: TRBV5-1; size: .
DNA: TGTGCCAGCAGCTTAGGGGGCGCCAGGGGCTCCTACGAGCAGTACTTC; CDR3: CASSLGGARGSYEQYF; D: .; J: TRBJ2-7; length: 16; V: TRBV11-2; size: few
DNA: TGCGCCAGCAGCTCCTCTAGCGGGACTGTAGCCGGAGATACGCAGTATTTT; CDR3: CASSSSSGTVAGDTQYF; D: TRBD2; J: TRBJ2-3; length: 17; V: TRBV5-1; size: .
DNA: TGTGCCAGCAGCCAGCCCCCGGGACTAGCGGCCTACGAGCAGTACTTC; CDR3: CASSQPPGLAAYEQYF; D: TRBD2; J: TRBJ2-7; length: 16; V: TRBV7-9; size: .
DNA: TGTGCTTTACGGGACAGGGGCAATCAGCCCCAGCATTTT; CDR3: CALRDRGNQPQHF; D: TRBD1; J: TRBJ1-5; length: 13; V: TRBV30; size: .
DNA: TGTGCCAGCAGTGAAGCGCAGGGAAGAGTGGAGACCCAGTACTTC; CDR3: CASSEAQGRVETQYF; D: .; J: TRBJ2-5; length: 15; V: TRBV2; size: .
DNA: TGCGCCAGCAGCTTGACGGCTTCAGGAAACACCATATATTTT; CDR3: CASSLTASGNTIYF; D: .; J: TRBJ1-3; length: 14; V: TRBV5-1; size: .
DNA: TGTGCCAGCAGGTCTATCGGGACACCTAATCAGCCCCAGCATTTT; CDR3: CASRSIGTPNQPQHF; D: .; J: TRBJ1-5; length: 15; V: TRBV6-6; size: once